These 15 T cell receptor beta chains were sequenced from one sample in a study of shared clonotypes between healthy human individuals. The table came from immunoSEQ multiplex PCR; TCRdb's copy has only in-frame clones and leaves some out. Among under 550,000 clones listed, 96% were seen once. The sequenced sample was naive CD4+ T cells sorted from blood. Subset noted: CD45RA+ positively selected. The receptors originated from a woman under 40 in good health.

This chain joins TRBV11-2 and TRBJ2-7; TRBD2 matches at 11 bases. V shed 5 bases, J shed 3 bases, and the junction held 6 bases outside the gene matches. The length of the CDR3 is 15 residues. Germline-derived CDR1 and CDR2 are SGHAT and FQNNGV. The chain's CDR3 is CASSDGLAGDYEQYF. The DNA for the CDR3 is TGTGCCAGCAGCGATGGACTAGCGGGTGACTACGAGCAGTACTTC.

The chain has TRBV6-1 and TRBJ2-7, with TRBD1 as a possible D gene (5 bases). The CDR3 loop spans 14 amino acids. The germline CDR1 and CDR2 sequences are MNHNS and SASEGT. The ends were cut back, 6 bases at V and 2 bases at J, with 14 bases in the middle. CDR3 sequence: CASRPTAYTYEQYF. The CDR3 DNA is TGTGCCAGCAGACCGACAGCTTATACCTACGAGCAGTACTTC.

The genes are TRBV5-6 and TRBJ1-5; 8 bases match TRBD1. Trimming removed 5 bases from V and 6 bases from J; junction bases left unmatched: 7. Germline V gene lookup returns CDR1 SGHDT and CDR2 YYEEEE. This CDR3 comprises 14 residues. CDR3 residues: CASSFTGGGQPQHF. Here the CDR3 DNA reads TGTGCCAGCAGTTTTACAGGGGGAGGTCAGCCCCAGCATTTT.

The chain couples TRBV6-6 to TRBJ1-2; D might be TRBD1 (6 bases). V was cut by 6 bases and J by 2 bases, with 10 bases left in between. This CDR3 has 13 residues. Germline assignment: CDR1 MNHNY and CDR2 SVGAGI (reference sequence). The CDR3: CASSLGQNYGYTF. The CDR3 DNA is TGTGCCAGCAGCCTCGGACAGAACTATGGCTACACCTTC.

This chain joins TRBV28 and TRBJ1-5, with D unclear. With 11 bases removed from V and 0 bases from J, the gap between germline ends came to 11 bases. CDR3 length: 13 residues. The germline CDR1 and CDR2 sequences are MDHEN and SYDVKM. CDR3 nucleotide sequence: TGTGCCTATGGCAGATATAGCAATCAGCCCCAGCATTTT. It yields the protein CAYGRYSNQPQHF.

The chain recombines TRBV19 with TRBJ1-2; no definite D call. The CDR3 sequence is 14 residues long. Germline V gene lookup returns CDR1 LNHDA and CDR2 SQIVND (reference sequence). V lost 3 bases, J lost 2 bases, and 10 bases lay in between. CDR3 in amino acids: CASSIGRPNYGYTF. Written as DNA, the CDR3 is TGTGCCAGTAGTATTGGCAGACCCAACTATGGCTACACCTTC.

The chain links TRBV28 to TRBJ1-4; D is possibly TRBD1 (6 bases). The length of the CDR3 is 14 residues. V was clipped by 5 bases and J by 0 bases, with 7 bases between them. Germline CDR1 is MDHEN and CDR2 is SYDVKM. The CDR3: CASSRTATNEKLFF. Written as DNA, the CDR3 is TGTGCCAGCAGTCGGACAGCAACTAATGAAAAACTGTTTTTT.

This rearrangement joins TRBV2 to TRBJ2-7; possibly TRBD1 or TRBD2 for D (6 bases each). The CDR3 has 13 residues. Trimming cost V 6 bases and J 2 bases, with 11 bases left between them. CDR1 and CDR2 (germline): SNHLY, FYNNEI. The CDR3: CASSVGGPYEQYF. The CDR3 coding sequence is TGTGCCAGCAGCGTAGGGGGGCCCTACGAGCAGTACTTC.

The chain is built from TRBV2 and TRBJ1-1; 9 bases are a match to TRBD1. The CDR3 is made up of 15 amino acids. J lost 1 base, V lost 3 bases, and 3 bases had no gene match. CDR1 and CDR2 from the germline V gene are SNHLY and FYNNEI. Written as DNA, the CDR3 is TGTGCCAGCAGTGAGCGGGGACAGGGGAACACTGAAGCTTTCTTT. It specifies CASSERGQGNTEAFF.

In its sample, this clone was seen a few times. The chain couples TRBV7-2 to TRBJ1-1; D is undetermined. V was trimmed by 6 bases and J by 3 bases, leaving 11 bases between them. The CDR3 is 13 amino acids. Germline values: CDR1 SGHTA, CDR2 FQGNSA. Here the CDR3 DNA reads TGTGCCAGCAGTAGTCAACGGGACACTGAAGCTTTCTTT. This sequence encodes CASSSQRDTEAFF.

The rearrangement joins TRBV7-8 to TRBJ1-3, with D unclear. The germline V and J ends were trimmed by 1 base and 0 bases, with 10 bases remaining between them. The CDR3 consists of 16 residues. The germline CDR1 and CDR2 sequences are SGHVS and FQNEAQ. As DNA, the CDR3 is TGTGCCAGCAGCTTAGGGCCGACCTTCTCTGGAAACACCATATATTTT. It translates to CASSLGPTFSGNTIYF.

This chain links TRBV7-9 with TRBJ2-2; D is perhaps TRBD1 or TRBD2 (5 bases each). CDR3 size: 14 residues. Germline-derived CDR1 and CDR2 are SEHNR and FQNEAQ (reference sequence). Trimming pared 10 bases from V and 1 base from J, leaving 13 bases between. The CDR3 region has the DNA TGTGCCATCCTAAGGGGACGGAACACCGGGGAGCTGTTTTTT. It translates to CAILRGRNTGELFF.

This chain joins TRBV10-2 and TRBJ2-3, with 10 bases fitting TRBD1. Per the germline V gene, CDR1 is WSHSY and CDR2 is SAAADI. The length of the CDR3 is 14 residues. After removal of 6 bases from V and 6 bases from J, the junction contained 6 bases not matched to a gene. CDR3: CASSRQGAMDTQYF. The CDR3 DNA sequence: TGCGCCAGCAGCCGACAGGGGGCTATGGATACGCAGTATTTT.

The CDR3 DNA reads TGTGCCAGCAGATTTACCCACATCGAACCATCCGGGGAGCTGTTTTTT. This gives the protein CASRFTHIEPSGELFF. The rearrangement joins TRBV6-6 to TRBJ2-2, with unresolved D. V was clipped by 6 bases and J by 6 bases, with 20 bases between them. Germline lookup yields CDR1 MNHNY and CDR2 SVGAGI (reference sequence). The CDR3 is made up of 16 amino acids.

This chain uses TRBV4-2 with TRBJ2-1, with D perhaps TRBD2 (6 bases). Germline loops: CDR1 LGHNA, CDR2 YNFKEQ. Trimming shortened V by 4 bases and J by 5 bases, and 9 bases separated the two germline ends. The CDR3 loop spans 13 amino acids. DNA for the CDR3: TGTGCCAGCAGCCTAGCGGCTAACAATGAGCAGTTCTTC. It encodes CASSLAANNEQFF.